This TCR beta chain comes out of a study of post-analysis software for immune sequencing data. Overall study: As for disease course, relapsing-remitting, secondary progressive and progressive-relapsing multiple sclerosis were all included.

Broader study findings: Controls showed significantly higher normalized Chao1 diversity than did multiple sclerosis patients. About 5 TRBV segments were significantly more frequent in patients than in controls. TRBV5-6, TRBV5-1 and TRBV20-1 were among these segments. Strong co-clustering by F measure was evident for samples that had been prepared in the same batch.

Incorporated into the TCR beta cDNA libraries were unique molecular identifiers, which served to reduce PCR and sequencing biases. One entry per CDR3 protein results from TCRdb running MiXCR on the PCR reads. This table holds hundreds of thousands of distinct CDR3 sequences, roughly three fifths found once. Germline CDR1 is SGHRS and CDR2 is YFSETQ. The CDR3 extends over 14 amino acids. Between the trimmed V and J ends, which lost 5 bases and 7 bases, there was a span of 18 bases. This clonotype was observed a handful of times. Its antigen is unidentified. Input material: blood. The chain couples TRBV5-1 to TRBJ1-2; D may be TRBD1 (6 bases). The clonotype originates from a girl aged 2 to 10 with multiple sclerosis. CDR3 residues: CASRFRDRFGGYTF. CDR3 DNA: TGCGCCAGCAGATTCCGCGACAGGTTTGGTGGCTACACCTTC.